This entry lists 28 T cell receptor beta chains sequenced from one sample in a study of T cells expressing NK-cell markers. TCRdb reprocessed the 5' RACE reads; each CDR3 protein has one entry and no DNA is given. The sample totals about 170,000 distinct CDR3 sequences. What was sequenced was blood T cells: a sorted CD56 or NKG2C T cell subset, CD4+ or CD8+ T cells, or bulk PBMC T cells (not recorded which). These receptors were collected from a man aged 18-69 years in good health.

Here the CDR3 reads CASGTGLSGNQPQHF. The chain joins TRBV5-5 to TRBJ1-5. Germline V CDR1 and CDR2: SGHKS, YYEKEE (reference sequence). The CDR3 totals 15 residues.

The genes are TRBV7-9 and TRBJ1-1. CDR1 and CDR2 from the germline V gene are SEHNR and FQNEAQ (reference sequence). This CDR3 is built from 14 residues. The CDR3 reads CASSLGGRDTEAFF.

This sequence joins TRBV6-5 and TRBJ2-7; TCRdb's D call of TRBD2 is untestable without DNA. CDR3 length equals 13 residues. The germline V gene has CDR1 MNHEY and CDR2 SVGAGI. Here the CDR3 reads CASSYTGAYEQYF.

CDR3 residues: CASNIGITMNTEAFF. The chain couples TRBV7-8 to TRBJ1-1. The CDR3 loop spans 15 amino acids. Germline CDR1 is SGHVS and CDR2 is FQNEAQ.

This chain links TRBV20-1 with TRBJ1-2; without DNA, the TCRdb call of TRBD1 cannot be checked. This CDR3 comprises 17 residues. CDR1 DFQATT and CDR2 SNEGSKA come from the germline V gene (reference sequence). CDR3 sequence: CSARERDRIFFNYGYTF.

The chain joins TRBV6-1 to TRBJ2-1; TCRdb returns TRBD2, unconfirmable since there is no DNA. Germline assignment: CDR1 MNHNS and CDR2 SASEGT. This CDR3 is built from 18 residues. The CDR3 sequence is CASSVLAGGKRTYNEQFF.

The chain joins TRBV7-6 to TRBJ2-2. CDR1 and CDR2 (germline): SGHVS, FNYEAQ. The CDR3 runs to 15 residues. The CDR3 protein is CASSLSLGTPGELFF.

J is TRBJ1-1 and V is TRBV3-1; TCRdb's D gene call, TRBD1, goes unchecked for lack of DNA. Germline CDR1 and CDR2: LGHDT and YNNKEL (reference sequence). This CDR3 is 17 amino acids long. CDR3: CASSQDYMDRGRPEAFF.

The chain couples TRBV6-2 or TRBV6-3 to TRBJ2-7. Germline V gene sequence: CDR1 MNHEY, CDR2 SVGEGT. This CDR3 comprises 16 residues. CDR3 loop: CASSYTVWRDGDEQYF.

CDR3 protein: CASSYIWRDAEAEAFF. The chain recombines TRBV6-5 with TRBJ1-1. The CDR3 is made up of 16 amino acids. Looked up from germline, CDR1 is MNHEY and CDR2 is SVGAGI.

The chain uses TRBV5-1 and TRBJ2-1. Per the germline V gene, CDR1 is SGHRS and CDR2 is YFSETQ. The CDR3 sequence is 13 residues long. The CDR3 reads CASSYTSYNEQFF.

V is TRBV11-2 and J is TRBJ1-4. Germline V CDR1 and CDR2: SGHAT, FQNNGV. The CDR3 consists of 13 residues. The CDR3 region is CASSGRNNEKLFF.

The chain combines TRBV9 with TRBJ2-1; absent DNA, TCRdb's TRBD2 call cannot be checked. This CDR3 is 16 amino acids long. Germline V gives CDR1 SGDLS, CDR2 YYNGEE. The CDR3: CASTATSGGRDNEQFF.

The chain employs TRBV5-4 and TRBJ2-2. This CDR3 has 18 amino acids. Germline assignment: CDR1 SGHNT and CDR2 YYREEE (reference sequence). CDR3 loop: CASSLGTVSLPNTGELFF.

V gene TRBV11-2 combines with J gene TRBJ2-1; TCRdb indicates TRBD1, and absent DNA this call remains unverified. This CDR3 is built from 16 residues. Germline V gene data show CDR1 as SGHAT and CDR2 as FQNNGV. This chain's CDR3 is CASSLGGQGAYNEQFF.

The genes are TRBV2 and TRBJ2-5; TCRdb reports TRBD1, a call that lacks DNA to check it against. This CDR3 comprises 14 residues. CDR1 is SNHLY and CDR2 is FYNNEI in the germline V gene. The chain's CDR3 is CASRATGRQETQYF.

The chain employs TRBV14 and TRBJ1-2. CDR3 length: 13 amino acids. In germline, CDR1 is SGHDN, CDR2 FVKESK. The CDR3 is CASSQGIYYGYTF.

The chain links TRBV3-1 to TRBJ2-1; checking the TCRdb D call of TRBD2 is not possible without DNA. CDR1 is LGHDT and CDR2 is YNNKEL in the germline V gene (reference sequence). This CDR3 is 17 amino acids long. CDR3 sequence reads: CASSQDPSGLSYNEQFF.

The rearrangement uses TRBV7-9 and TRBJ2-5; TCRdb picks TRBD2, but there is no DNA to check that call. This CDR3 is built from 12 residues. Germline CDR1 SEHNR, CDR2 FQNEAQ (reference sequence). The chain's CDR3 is CASSSGPPAQYF.

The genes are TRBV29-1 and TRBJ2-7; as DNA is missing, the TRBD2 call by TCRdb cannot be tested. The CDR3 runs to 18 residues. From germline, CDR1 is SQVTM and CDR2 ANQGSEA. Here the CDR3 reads CSVGVGPTHVGETGEQYF.

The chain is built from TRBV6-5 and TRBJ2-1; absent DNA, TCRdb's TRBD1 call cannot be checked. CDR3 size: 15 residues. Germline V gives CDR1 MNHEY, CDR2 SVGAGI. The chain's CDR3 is CASSYARGGANEQFF.

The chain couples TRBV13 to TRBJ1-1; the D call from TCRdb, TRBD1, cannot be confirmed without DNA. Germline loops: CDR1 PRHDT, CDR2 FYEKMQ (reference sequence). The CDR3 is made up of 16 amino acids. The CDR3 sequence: CASSPSPQAAGTEAFF.

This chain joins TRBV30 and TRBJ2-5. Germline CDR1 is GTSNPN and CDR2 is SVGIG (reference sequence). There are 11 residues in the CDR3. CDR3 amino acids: CACQAWQTQYF.

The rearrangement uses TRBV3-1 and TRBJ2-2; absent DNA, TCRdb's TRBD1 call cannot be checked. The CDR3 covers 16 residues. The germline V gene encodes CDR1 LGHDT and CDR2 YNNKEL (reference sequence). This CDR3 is CASSHTTGGETGELFF.

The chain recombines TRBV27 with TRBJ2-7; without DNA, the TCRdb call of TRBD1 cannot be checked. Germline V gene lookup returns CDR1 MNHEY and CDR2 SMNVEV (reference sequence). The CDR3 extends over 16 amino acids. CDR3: CASSLIRTGGFDEQYF.

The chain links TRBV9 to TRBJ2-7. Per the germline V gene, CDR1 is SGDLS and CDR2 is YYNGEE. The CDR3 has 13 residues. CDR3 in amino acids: CASSRTGSYEQYF.

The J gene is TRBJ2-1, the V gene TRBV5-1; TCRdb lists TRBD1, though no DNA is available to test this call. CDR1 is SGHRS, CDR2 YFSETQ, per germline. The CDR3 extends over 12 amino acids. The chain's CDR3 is CASSANRVDVFF.

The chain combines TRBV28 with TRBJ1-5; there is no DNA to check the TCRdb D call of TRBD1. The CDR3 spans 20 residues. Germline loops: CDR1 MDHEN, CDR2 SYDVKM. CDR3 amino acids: CASSLLRTGRQSNSNQPQHF.